This T cell receptor (beta chain) was recorded in a study of cytomegalovirus exposure and HLA in healthy donors. Overall study results and limits: Most TCR sequences proved rare, with some public TCRs found in many donors. HLA allele associations emerged for about 16,000 TCR beta sequences in a later analysis, at 0.05 false discovery rate.

These donors counted as nominally healthy when sampled, but unrecorded immune exposures were likely. Both 60 Vbeta primers and 13 Jbeta primers went into the PCR. Sequencing used immunoSEQ multiplex PCR; TCRdb keeps in-frame clones, though not all of them. In the table there are roughly 180,000 clones, 70% to 90% of which are singletons. Comments on this clone: Its specificity is not known.

This TCR came from a woman aged 18-35 years in good health and CMV-seropositive. Sequenced sample: PBMCs.

The CDR3 spells CASSQTGGSQPQHF. CDR3 in DNA: TGCGCCAGCAGCCAAACGGGGGGCTCTCAGCCCCAGCATTTT. The chain couples TRBV4-1 to TRBJ1-5, with a possible D match to TRBD1 (6 bases). CDR3 length equals 14 residues. Germline V gives CDR1 MGHRA, CDR2 YSYEKL. V dropped 2 bases and J dropped 6 bases, with 11 bases sitting between them.